The 25 T cell receptor beta chains given below trace back to one sample, sequenced in a study of shared clonotypes between healthy human individuals. It was CD45RO-negative cells, positively selected for CCR7, that made up naive CD8 cells, with terminally differentiated effector memory CD45RA+ cells excluded. The protocol was immunoSEQ multiplex PCR, while the TCRdb copy is restricted to in-frame clones and leaves out a portion. The repertoire holds about 2,100,000 clones, with roughly 91% as singletons. The specimen sequenced was naive CD8+ T cells from PBMCs. The receptors originated from a man younger than 35 in good health. Some clones in this sample may be carry-over from other donors' samples.

This sequence joins TRBV4-1 and TRBJ1-2; maybe TRBD1 (6 bases). The CDR3 is 17 amino acids. V lost 0 bases, J lost 5 bases, and 19 bases lay in between. The germline V gene has CDR1 MGHRA and CDR2 YSYEKL. The DNA for the CDR3 is TGCGCCAGCAGCCAAGATGGCTCGGGGGGCTTGTTTTATGGCTACACCTTC. Translation: CASSQDGSGGLFYGYTF.

The chain links TRBV2 to TRBJ1-1, with 9 bases matching TRBD1. The CDR3 totals 15 residues. V lost 5 bases, J lost 1 base, and 5 bases stayed unmatched. CDR1 is SNHLY, CDR2 FYNNEI, per germline. CDR3 amino acids: CASSTDRGRNTEAFF. The CDR3, as DNA: TGTGCCAGCAGTACGGACAGGGGTAGGAACACTGAAGCTTTCTTT.

This clone showed up just once. V usage is TRBV29-1 and J usage is TRBJ2-1, with TRBD2 matching 10 bases. Losses at the gene ends were 7 bases for V and 5 bases for J; bases not matched to a gene: 8. CDR1 and CDR2 (germline): SQVTM, ANQGSEA. The CDR3 contains 14 residues. The CDR3 loop is CSAPGTSDDNEQFF. As DNA, the CDR3 is TGCAGCGCCCCCGGGACTAGCGACGACAATGAGCAGTTCTTC.

This chain links TRBV6-5 with TRBJ1-1; D is ambiguous. The V gene lost 1 base and the J gene lost 3 bases, with 9 bases spanning the gap. Looked up from germline, CDR1 is MNHEY and CDR2 is SVGAGI. This CDR3 has 14 residues. Written as DNA, the CDR3 is TGTGCCAGCAGTTACTTCGGGTCGGACACTGAAGCTTTCTTT. The encoded protein is CASSYFGSDTEAFF.

The chain carries TRBV29-1 and TRBJ2-1; 7 nucleotides align to TRBD2. CDR1 and CDR2 (germline): SQVTM, ANQGSEA. V was clipped by 1 base and J by 3 bases; unmatched bases: 12. This CDR3 is built from 17 residues. CDR3 loop: CSVEGGEGPSGYNEQFF. CDR3 bases: TGCAGCGTTGAAGGGGGGGAGGGTCCTAGCGGCTACAATGAGCAGTTCTTC.

This chain joins TRBV7-9 and TRBJ2-7; D is ambiguous. CDR1 is SEHNR and CDR2 is FQNEAQ in the germline V gene (reference sequence). V shed 2 bases and J shed 0 bases, with 8 bases lying between them. This CDR3 contains 14 residues. The CDR3 loop reads CASSLTRSSYEQYF. CDR3 coding DNA: TGTGCCAGCAGCTTAACCCGTAGCTCCTACGAGCAGTACTTC.

As to this clone: The sample holds other DNA sequences that translate to the same CDR3. V usage is TRBV9 and J usage is TRBJ2-1, with TRBD2 matching 8 bases. CDR3 size: 15 residues. CDR1 and CDR2 from the germline V gene are SGDLS and YYNGEE. After removal of 0 bases from V and 2 bases from J, the junction contained 1 base not matched to a gene. The DNA for the CDR3 is TGTGCCAGCAGCGTAGTAGCGGGGACCTACAATGAGCAGTTCTTC. This translates into CASSVVAGTYNEQFF. Variable domain in full (rest from reference TRBV9 and TRBJ2-1): DSGVTQTPKHLITATGQRVTLRCSPRSGDLSVYWYQQSLDQGLQFLIQYYNGEERAKGNILERFSAQQFPDLHSELNLSSLELGDSALYFCASSVVAGTYNEQFFGPGTRLTVL.

The chain employs TRBV6-1 and TRBJ1-3; 7 nucleotides line up with TRBD1. The V segment lost 6 bases and the J segment 0 bases; nucleotides outside the gene matches: 2. This CDR3 has 14 amino acids. The germline V gene has CDR1 MNHNS and CDR2 SASEGT. This CDR3 reads CASSDRDSGNTIYF. The DNA for the CDR3 is TGTGCCAGCAGCGACAGGGACTCTGGAAACACCATATATTTT.

The J gene is TRBJ1-1, the V gene TRBV2; D remains unclear. From germline, CDR1 is SNHLY and CDR2 FYNNEI. The CDR3 contains 12 residues. V shed 3 bases and J shed 3 bases, with 5 bases lying between them. CDR3 region: CASSDIDTEAFF. The CDR3, as DNA: TGTGCCAGCAGTGACATTGACACTGAAGCTTTCTTT.

The CDR3 sequence: CASSHWGGIANEKLFF. CDR3 nucleotide sequence: TGTGCCAGCAGCCACTGGGGGGGGATTGCGAATGAAAAACTGTTTTTT. The chain employs TRBV7-2 and TRBJ1-4, with a weak D call TRBD1 (5 bases). Germline lookup yields CDR1 SGHTA and CDR2 FQGNSA. This CDR3 region has 16 residues. V dropped 5 bases and J dropped 5 bases, with 18 bases sitting between them. Full variable domain (remainder filled in from reference TRBV7-2 and TRBJ1-4): GAGVSQSPSNKVTEKGKDVELRCDPISGHTALYWYRQSLGQGLEFLIYFQGNSAPDKSGLPSDRFSAERTGGSVSTLTIQRTQQEDSAVYLCASSHWGGIANEKLFFGSGTQLSVL.

The chain has TRBV28 and TRBJ2-2, with D uncertain. Germline CDR1 is MDHEN and CDR2 is SYDVKM. The CDR3 spans 14 residues. Trimming shortened V by 8 bases and J by 1 base, and 11 bases separated the two germline ends. The CDR3 loop is CASRDWGNTGELFF. DNA for the CDR3: TGTGCCAGCCGTGACTGGGGGAACACCGGGGAGCTGTTTTTT.

This clone appeared a few times. The chain carries TRBV7-9 and TRBJ1-5; D gene unclear. V gave up 5 bases and J gave up 11 bases, with 19 bases separating them. The CDR3 is 14 amino acids. Germline V CDR1 and CDR2: SEHNR, FQNEAQ (reference sequence). In nucleotides, the CDR3 is TGTGCCAGCAGCCATCCGGAGTTGCCCATGGCCCAGCATTTT. Protein product: CASSHPELPMAQHF.

For the CDR3, the DNA is TGTGCCAGCAGTTTAAGGGGACAGGGTTATCTCACAGAAGAGACCCAGTACTTC. This codes for CASSLRGQGYLTEETQYF. The chain uses TRBV27 and TRBJ2-5; 9 positions agree with TRBD1. CDR1 MNHEY and CDR2 SMNVEV come from the germline V gene (reference sequence). The CDR3 length is 18 residues. J lost 3 bases, V lost 2 bases, and 13 bases had no gene match.

This clone occurred once. The genes are TRBV6-5 and TRBJ2-7; D not certain. Trimming took 6 bases from V and 0 from J, leaving 12 bases between them. The germline gives CDR1 MNHEY, CDR2 SVGAGI. The CDR3 covers 14 residues. CDR3 in amino acids: CASSPGRHSYEQYF. Here the CDR3 DNA reads TGTGCCAGCAGCCCCGGACGGCACTCCTACGAGCAGTACTTC.

This clone was detected once. The V call is TRBV11-2, the J call TRBJ2-1, with D perhaps being TRBD1 or TRBD2 (6 bases each). The CDR3 extends over 13 amino acids. Trimming removed 5 bases at V and 6 bases at J, with 11 bases between. Looked up from germline, CDR1 is SGHAT and CDR2 is FQNNGV. This CDR3 is CASSRGRSNEQFF. DNA for the CDR3: TGTGCCAGCAGCCGGGGGCGAAGCAATGAGCAGTTCTTC. The variable domain in full, with the rest retrieved from reference TRBV11-2 and TRBJ2-1, is EAGVAQSPRYKIIEKRQSVAFWCNPISGHATLYWYQQILGQGPKLLIQFQNNGVVDDSQLPKDRFSAERLKGVDSTLKIQPAKLEDSAVYLCASSRGRSNEQFFGPGTRLTVL.

The chain is built from TRBV5-1 and TRBJ2-6; D possibly corresponds to TRBD2 (6 bases). The V gene lost 3 bases and the J gene lost 4 bases, with 17 bases spanning the gap. The CDR3 has 17 residues. Looked up from germline, CDR1 is SGHRS and CDR2 is YFSETQ. CDR3 coding DNA: TGCGCCAGCAGCTCCGGGACTGGCTGGCAAGGGGCCAACGTCCTGACTTTC. Its translation: CASSSGTGWQGANVLTF. Based on the CDR3 plus reference TRBV5-1 and TRBJ2-6, the full variable domain is KAGVTQTPRYLIKTRGQQVTLSCSPISGHRSVSWYQQTPGQGLQFLFEYFSETQRNKGNFPGRFSGRQFSNSRSEMNVSTLELGDSALYLCASSSGTGWQGANVLTFGAGSRLTVL.

The chain carries TRBV11-2 and TRBJ2-3; D might be TRBD1 (6 bases). The germline V gene has CDR1 SGHAT and CDR2 FQNNGV. The CDR3 runs 12 residues. The V end was cut by 1 base, the J end by 7 bases, with 6 bases between. CDR3 protein: CASSLGGHTQYF. For the CDR3, the DNA is TGTGCCAGCAGCTTAGGGGGGCATACGCAGTATTTT.

This clone was recorded once. Additional DNA sequences in this sample encode the identical CDR3. This chain joins TRBV7-9 and TRBJ2-7; no reliable D call. CDR1 is SEHNR and CDR2 is FQNEAQ in the germline V gene (reference sequence). This CDR3 has 11 residues. V shed 3 bases and J shed 5 bases, with 5 bases lying between them. The CDR3 DNA is TGTGCCAGCAGCTTTTTGAACGAGCAGTACTTC. It is translated as CASSFLNEQYF.

The chain has TRBV7-8 and TRBJ2-3; D not resolved. This CDR3 has 14 amino acids. CDR1 and CDR2 from the germline V gene are SGHVS and FQNEAQ. V dropped 1 base and J dropped 9 bases, with 14 bases sitting between them. The CDR3 loop is CASSLGLGTETQYF. The CDR3 DNA is TGTGCCAGCAGCTTAGGCTTGGGAACGGAAACGCAGTATTTT.

The chain couples TRBV7-9 to TRBJ2-1, with TRBD2 as a possible D gene (5 bases). In germline, CDR1 is SEHNR, CDR2 FQNEAQ (reference sequence). V was trimmed by 6 bases and J by 0 bases, leaving 15 bases between them. The CDR3 is 16 residues long. The CDR3 is CASSGSPRDSYNEQFF. For the CDR3, the DNA is TGTGCCAGCAGTGGGAGCCCCCGAGACTCCTACAATGAGCAGTTCTTC.

In its sample, this clone was seen once. The chain has TRBV7-6 and TRBJ1-1; 8 nucleotides line up with TRBD1. CDR1 and CDR2 (germline): SGHVS, FNYEAQ. Unmatched junction bases numbered 8, after V lost 5 bases and J lost 0 bases. The CDR3 contains 16 residues. In DNA, the CDR3 is TGTGCCAGCAGCCGAGACAGGGGAGATATGAACACTGAAGCTTTCTTT. Translation: CASSRDRGDMNTEAFF.

As for this clone: This CDR3 is also generated by other DNA sequences in the sample. The V call is TRBV7-9, the J call TRBJ1-1; D gene unclear. This CDR3 has 12 amino acids. The ends were cut back, 3 bases at V and 6 bases at J, with 8 bases in the middle. Germline loops: CDR1 SEHNR, CDR2 FQNEAQ (reference sequence). This CDR3 is CASSFGGAEAFF. CDR3 DNA sequence: TGTGCCAGCAGCTTCGGAGGTGCTGAAGCTTTCTTT.

The chain is built from TRBV27 and TRBJ2-7; 11 nucleotides match TRBD2. The CDR3 is 19 residues long. Germline V gene lookup returns CDR1 MNHEY and CDR2 SMNVEV (reference sequence). V gave up 4 bases and J gave up 2 bases; unmatched junction bases: 16. Written as DNA, the CDR3 is TGTGCCAGCAGTTCCTACGGGGCGGATCTAGCGGGAGGACCCTACGAGCAGTACTTC. Protein product: CASSSYGADLAGGPYEQYF.

The rearrangement links TRBV9 to TRBJ2-1; 12 bases match TRBD2. The CDR3 extends over 16 amino acids. The J segment lost 10 bases and the V segment lost 0 bases, leaving 8 bases of the junction unmatched. Germline CDR1 and CDR2: SGDLS and YYNGEE. CDR3 residues: CASSVASGGGRYEQFF. The CDR3 bases are TGTGCCAGCAGCGTAGCTAGCGGGGGGGGTAGGTACGAGCAGTTCTTC.

The V and J genes are TRBV5-4 and TRBJ2-7; possible D gene TRBD2, 6 bases. V lost 4 bases and J 3 bases, leaving 14 bases between the germline ends. The CDR3 has 14 residues. The germline CDR1 and CDR2 sequences are SGHNT and YYREEE (reference sequence). The CDR3 loop is CASSHGGPFYEQYF. The CDR3 DNA follows: TGTGCCAGCAGCCACGGGGGACCATTCTACGAGCAGTACTTC.